These 27 T cell receptor beta chains came from one sample sequenced in a study of Graves' ophthalmopathy and Graves' hyperthyroidism. As the template, RNA transcripts were used to amplify TCR beta CDR3 regions. HTBI primers served in a first-round RT-PCR, which a second-round multiplex PCR followed. Each CDR3 protein gets one entry after TCRdb re-called the multiplex PCR reads with MiXCR. The data show nearly 400,000 distinct CDR3 sequences, about a sixth seen once. The sample was peripheral blood. The receptors stem from a woman aged 18-30 years with Graves' ophthalmopathy.

This clonotype appeared many times. This chain uses TRBV10-2 with TRBJ2-7; TRBD1 is a possible D gene (5 bases). The germline CDR1 and CDR2 sequences are WSHSY and SAAADI. V was cut by 6 bases and J by 0 bases, with 18 bases left in between. The CDR3 spans 16 residues. The CDR3 region has the DNA TGCGCCAGCAGCCGAAAGGGGCAGGCGAGCTCCTACGAGCAGTACTTC. Protein: CASSRKGQASSYEQYF.

This clonotype was observed many times. The rearrangement joins TRBV4-3 to TRBJ2-2, with 8 bases lining up with TRBD2. The CDR3 covers 15 residues. CDR1 LGHNA and CDR2 YSLEER come from the germline V gene. The V gene end was trimmed by 3 bases and the J gene end by 4 bases; junction bases not matched to a gene: 4. This CDR3 is CASSQGTRGTGELFF. The CDR3 DNA reads TGCGCCAGCAGCCAGGGGACTAGAGGCACCGGGGAGCTGTTTTTT.

This clonotype was seen ten or more times. This sequence joins TRBV19 and TRBJ1-2; D gene unclear. Germline-derived CDR1 and CDR2 are LNHDA and SQIVND (reference sequence). V lost 1 base and J lost 5, with 8 bases in between. CDR3 length: 13 amino acids. In DNA, the CDR3 is TGTGCCAGTAGTATAGGGACGGAGTATGGCTACACCTTC. Its protein is CASSIGTEYGYTF.

There are a few counts of this clonotype. A much larger clone is a single base away; this may be a read error. Lacking the conserved final phenylalanine or tryptophan, this CDR3 likely reflects a read error. The genes are TRBV4-3 and TRBJ2-7; D is ambiguous. The CDR3 runs to 13 residues. The germline V and J ends were trimmed by 0 bases and 0 bases, with 3 bases remaining between them. Germline values: CDR1 LGHNA, CDR2 YSLEER. Here the CDR3 DNA reads TGCGCCAGCAGCCAAGATGTCTCCTACGAGCAGTACATC. Translation: CASSQDVSYEQYI.

The J gene is TRBJ2-2, the V gene TRBV19; possible D gene TRBD2, 7 bases. The CDR3 runs 16 residues. Looked up from germline, CDR1 is LNHDA and CDR2 is SQIVND (reference sequence). V lost 7 bases to trimming and J lost 0 bases, with 15 bases between them. CDR3 residues: CASTNLGGPNTGELFF. Here the CDR3 DNA reads TGTGCCAGTACCAATTTGGGGGGGCCGAACACCGGGGAGCTGTTTTTT.

The chain employs TRBV12-3 or TRBV12-4 and TRBJ1-1; no firm D call. The CDR3 has 13 residues. V lost 5 bases and J lost 8, with 15 bases in between. This chain's CDR3 is CASSPRVGGEAFF. DNA for the CDR3: TGTGCCAGCAGTCCTAGGGTGGGTGGCGAAGCTTTCTTT.

This chain links TRBV12-3 or TRBV12-4 with TRBJ2-2; the D is unclear. Trimming stripped 0 bases from V and 8 bases from J, with 13 bases between. This CDR3 has 15 residues. The CDR3 is CASSLARQATGELFF. CDR3 sequence (DNA): TGTGCCAGCAGTTTAGCGCGCCAGGCTACGGGGGAGCTGTTTTTT.

This clonotype has ten or more counts. The V call is TRBV12-3 or TRBV12-4, the J call TRBJ2-2, with D perhaps being TRBD1 or TRBD2 (6 bases each). CDR3 size: 16 residues. V was pared by 3 bases and J by 1 base, with 12 bases between. The CDR3 region is CASSFAGHRNTGELFF. The CDR3 DNA sequence: TGTGCCAGCAGTTTCGCGGGACATAGGAACACCGGGGAGCTGTTTTTT.

This clonotype is a singleton in its sample. This sequence joins TRBV28 and TRBJ1-1, with 8 bases fitting TRBD1. The CDR3 is made up of 15 amino acids. The trim removed 7 bases at V and 3 bases at J, leaving 10 bases unmatched. Germline CDR1 reads MDHEN; CDR2 reads SYDVKM. The CDR3 protein is CASKHLDRDDTEAFF. CDR3 in DNA: TGTGCCAGCAAGCACCTGGACAGGGATGACACTGAAGCTTTCTTT.

Many counts were recorded for this clonotype. The chain has TRBV19 and TRBJ1-5; no clear D gene. Germline CDR1 LNHDA, CDR2 SQIVND (reference sequence). This CDR3 is 13 amino acids long. V lost 7 bases, J lost 5 bases, and 12 bases lay in between. CDR3 coding DNA: TGTGCCAGTAATACATTTGGGGATCAGCCCCAGCATTTT. Translation gives CASNTFGDQPQHF.

In the case of this clonotype: The junction differs from germline at one of its ends, possibly a read error. J is TRBJ2-7 and V is TRBV7-8; no firm D call. Germline V gives CDR1 SGHVS, CDR2 FQNEAQ. CDR3 length: 13 amino acids. The CDR3 DNA is TGTGCCAGCAGCTTAGTCTCCTCCCACGAGCAGTACTTC. Translation: CASSLVSSHEQYF.

This clonotype was observed at least ten times. The gene calls are TRBV27 and TRBJ2-7; 10 bases match TRBD2. Germline V gene data show CDR1 as MNHEY and CDR2 as SMNVEV (reference sequence). The CDR3 extends over 17 amino acids. J gave up 6 bases and V 8 bases, and 19 bases lay outside the gene matches. CDR3 sequence: CASGITLGLAGAPEQYF. Written as DNA, the CDR3 is TGTGCCAGCGGAATAACCCTCGGTCTAGCGGGAGCTCCCGAGCAGTACTTC.

This clonotype has a count of ten or more. The chain employs TRBV7-6 and TRBJ1-1; 12 nucleotides agree with TRBD1. In germline, CDR1 is SGHVS, CDR2 FNYEAQ. The CDR3 has 16 amino acids. V was pared by 5 bases and J by 6 bases, with 10 bases of the junction left unmatched. The CDR3 is CASSLVPGQGASEAFF. In DNA form, the CDR3 reads TGTGCCAGCAGCCTAGTCCCGGGACAGGGGGCATCTGAAGCTTTCTTT.

At least ten counts were recorded for this clonotype. The chain couples TRBV27 to TRBJ2-7; tentative D call: TRBD1 (6 bases). Germline V gene sequence: CDR1 MNHEY, CDR2 SMNVEV (reference sequence). V dropped 3 bases and J dropped 4 bases, with 16 bases sitting between them. This CDR3 region has 15 residues. The CDR3 region is CASSLSRGAQYEQYF. The CDR3 coding sequence is TGTGCCAGCAGTTTGAGCAGGGGCGCGCAGTACGAGCAGTACTTC.

This clonotype was found many times. V gene TRBV12-3 or TRBV12-4 combines with J gene TRBJ2-2; TRBD2 might be the D (5 bases). With 2 bases removed from V and 4 bases from J, the gap between germline ends came to 20 bases. The CDR3 covers 18 residues. CDR3 DNA: TGTGCCAGCAGTTTAATTTATCGAGACGGGGTTGGCACCGGGGAGCTGTTTTTT. Translation: CASSLIYRDGVGTGELFF.

The V gene is TRBV15, the J gene TRBJ2-7, with D uncertain. CDR1 and CDR2 from the germline V gene are LNHNV and YYDKDF (reference sequence). V gave up 3 bases and J gave up 7 bases, with 10 bases separating them. The CDR3 runs 12 residues. The CDR3 loop is CATSRPRTEQYF. CDR3 coding DNA: TGTGCCACCAGCAGGCCTCGCACGGAGCAGTACTTC.

CDR3 protein: CASSMSGMGDEQYF. CDR3 coding DNA: TGTGCCAGTAGTATGTCCGGGATGGGGGACGAGCAGTACTTC. The chain is built from TRBV19 and TRBJ2-7, with D perhaps given as TRBD1 or TRBD2 (5 bases each). CDR3 length: 14 residues. CDR1 is LNHDA and CDR2 is SQIVND in the germline V gene (reference sequence). V shed 3 bases and J shed 5 bases, with 14 bases lying between them.

This clonotype showed up many times. This chain uses TRBV6-5 with TRBJ2-5, with D unresolved. CDR1 and CDR2 (germline): MNHEY, SVGAGI. The CDR3 length is 15 residues. V shed 6 bases and J shed 5 bases, with 19 bases lying between them. DNA for the CDR3: TGTGCCAGCAGCAAAATGGCAGACGGGTGGGAGACCCAGTACTTC. Its translation: CASSKMADGWETQYF.

Points on this clonotype: A much larger clone differs by one base, so this may be a read error. The chain has TRBV4-1 and TRBJ2-7, with 8 positions matching TRBD1. The CDR3 has 15 amino acids. Germline V CDR1 and CDR2: MGHRA, YSYEKL. With 1 base clipped from V and 0 bases from J, the junction kept 2 bases outside the gene matches. CDR3 residues: CASSQGTGYSYEQYF. CDR3 sequence (DNA): TGCGCCAGCAGCCAAGGGACAGGGTACTCCTACGAGCAGTACTTC.

This clonotype was seen a handful of times. One base away lies a much larger clone, so this may be a sequencing read error. V usage is TRBV27 and J usage is TRBJ2-7; no firm D call. Trimming took 1 base from V and 1 from J, leaving 5 bases between them. Germline CDR1 is MNHEY and CDR2 is SMNVEV (reference sequence). The CDR3 length is 13 residues. The CDR3 region has the DNA TGTGCCAGCAGTTTATTCGGGTCCTACGAGCAGTACTTC. It is translated as CASSLFGSYEQYF.

At least ten counts were recorded for this clonotype. J is TRBJ2-5 and V is TRBV10-3, with a weak D call TRBD1 (6 bases). Germline CDR1 and CDR2: ENHRY and SYGVKD. This CDR3 is built from 12 residues. The V and J ends lost 4 bases and 7 bases respectively, with 10 bases between them. For the CDR3, the DNA is TGTGCCATCAGTGGGACAGCGCCGACCCAGTACTTC. This encodes CAISGTAPTQYF.

At least ten counts were recorded for this clonotype. The chain carries TRBV7-3 and TRBJ1-1; D is undetermined. Germline loops: CDR1 SGHTA, CDR2 FQGTGA. V lost 3 bases, J lost 2 bases, and 10 bases lay in between. The CDR3 runs to 14 residues. The CDR3 region is CASSLIAINTEAFF. Here the CDR3 DNA reads TGTGCCAGCAGCTTGATCGCCATAAACACTGAAGCTTTCTTT.

V and J are TRBV11-1 and TRBJ1-2, with unresolved D. The CDR3 has 12 amino acids. Looked up from germline, CDR1 is SGHAT and CDR2 is FQDESV (reference sequence). The ends were cut back, 4 bases at V and 11 bases at J, with 14 bases in the middle. CDR3 amino acids: CASSWTGRGYTF. The CDR3, as DNA: TGTGCCAGCAGCTGGACGGGCCGGGGATACACCTTC. Filled out from reference TRBV11-1 and TRBJ1-2, the complete variable domain reads EAEVAQSPRYKITEKSQAVAFWCDPISGHATLYWYRQILGQGPELLVQFQDESVVDDSQLPKDRFSAERLKGVDSTLKIQPAELGDSAMYLCASSWTGRGYTFGSGTRLTVV.

This sequence joins TRBV27 and TRBJ2-5; tentative D call: TRBD1 (5 bases). The CDR3 length is 14 residues. V lost 6 bases and J 4 bases, leaving 15 bases between the germline ends. Germline loops: CDR1 MNHEY, CDR2 SMNVEV (reference sequence). CDR3 DNA sequence: TGTGCCAGCAGCTTGCTCGCAGGGTTAGAGACCCAGTACTTC. The encoded protein is CASSLLAGLETQYF.

This clonotype was seen repeatedly, ten times or more. The chain recombines TRBV7-2 with TRBJ2-5; D is ambiguous. From germline, CDR1 is SGHTA and CDR2 FQGNSA. The CDR3 contains 14 residues. V was shortened by 1 base and J by 5 bases, with 11 bases between the two germline ends. In nucleotides, the CDR3 is TGTGCCAGCAGCTTAGGATCCGCTCGCGAGACCCAGTACTTC. Translated, it gives CASSLGSARETQYF. The full variable domain, completed using reference TRBV7-2 and TRBJ2-5, is GAGVSQSPSNKVTEKGKDVELRCDPISGHTALYWYRQSLGQGLEFLIYFQGNSAPDKSGLPSDRFSAERTGGSVSTLTIQRTQQEDSAVYLCASSLGSARETQYFGPGTRLLVL.

V usage is TRBV20-1 and J usage is TRBJ2-7, with D possibly matching TRBD2 (5 bases). V lost 6 bases to trimming and J lost 1 base, with 13 bases between them. Germline lookup yields CDR1 DFQATT and CDR2 SNEGSKA (reference sequence). This CDR3 spans 13 amino acids. In DNA form, the CDR3 reads TGCAGTGCACCCTCTCTAGCTTCCTACGAGCAGTACTTC. This encodes CSAPSLASYEQYF.

This clonotype was counted many times. V and J are TRBV6-5 and TRBJ1-1, with D possibly TRBD1 on 6 matching bases. CDR3 length equals 16 residues. Trimming took 5 bases from V and 0 from J, leaving 16 bases between them. Germline loops: CDR1 MNHEY, CDR2 SVGAGI. CDR3 sequence reads: CASSLGGGLLNTEAFF. CDR3 nucleotide sequence: TGTGCCAGCAGTCTCGGAGGGGGGCTCTTGAACACTGAAGCTTTCTTT.